This entry lists 26 T cell receptor beta chains sequenced from one sample in a study of shared clonotypes between healthy human individuals (TCRdb year 2020). The library was prepared using the immunoSEQ multiplex PCR assay. The immuneACCESS repertoire file appears here via TCRdb, limited to in-frame rearrangements. These files lack a portion of the clones; in checked studies, under half of the deficit traces to unresolved V genes, and the cause of the others is not known. This sample holds about 2.4 million clones; roughly 93% were observed only once. The ten largest account for 0.36% of the sample. Sequenced input: naive CD4+ T cells from PBMCs. The intended sense of this specimen's cell subset or site label: CD45RA+ positively selected. All receptors derive from a man younger than 35 in good health. Some clones in this sample may be carry-over from other donors' samples.

This chain uses TRBV30 with TRBJ2-7; perhaps TRBD1 as D (5 bases). Germline CDR1 is GTSNPN and CDR2 is SVGIG (reference sequence). The CDR3 has 14 residues. V was clipped by 3 bases and J by 1 base, with 13 bases between them. CDR3 sequence reads: CAWRTEYRSYEQYF. In nucleotides, the CDR3 is TGTGCCTGGAGGACAGAATACCGATCCTACGAGCAGTACTTC.

V is TRBV18 and J is TRBJ1-2; 10 bases agree with TRBD1. Germline V gives CDR1 KGHSH, CDR2 LQKENI. This CDR3 is built from 16 residues. V gave up 5 bases and J gave up 4 bases; unmatched junction bases: 10. This CDR3 reads CASSSETGGAVYGYTF. CDR3 in DNA: TGTGCCAGCTCATCGGAGACAGGGGGCGCCGTCTATGGCTACACCTTC.

This chain joins TRBV7-2 and TRBJ2-7; D is uncertain. Germline lookup yields CDR1 SGHTA and CDR2 FQGNSA. V was clipped by 5 bases and J by 3 bases, with 20 bases between them. The CDR3 is 16 amino acids. This chain's CDR3 is CASSPTLWYPSYEQYF. Written as DNA, the CDR3 is TGTGCCAGCAGCCCTACTCTGTGGTACCCCAGCTACGAGCAGTACTTC.

The gene calls are TRBV28 and TRBJ2-3; TRBD2 matches 12 bases. Trimming removed 3 bases from V and 3 bases from J; junction bases left unmatched: 7. Germline CDR1 reads MDHEN; CDR2 reads SYDVKM. The CDR3 covers 17 residues. Written as DNA, the CDR3 is TGTGCCAGCAGTTTCCGAAGACTAGCGGGAGTAACAGATACGCAGTATTTT. It yields the protein CASSFRRLAGVTDTQYF. Filled out from reference TRBV28 and TRBJ2-3, the complete variable domain reads DVKVTQSSRYLVKRTGEKVFLECVQDMDHENMFWYRQDPGLGLRLIYFSYDVKMKEKGDIPEGYSVSREKKERFSLILESASTNQTSMYLCASSFRRLAGVTDTQYFGPGTRLTVL.

The chain joins TRBV11-2 to TRBJ2-1; possible D gene TRBD1, 6 bases. Germline CDR1 reads SGHAT; CDR2 reads FQNNGV. The ends were cut back, 3 bases at V and 4 bases at J, with 13 bases in the middle. The CDR3 length is 15 residues. Here the CDR3 reads CASSFNSGAYNEQFF. As DNA, the CDR3 is TGTGCCAGCAGCTTCAACTCAGGGGCTTACAATGAGCAGTTCTTC. Complete variable domain (other parts from reference TRBV11-2 and TRBJ2-1): EAGVAQSPRYKIIEKRQSVAFWCNPISGHATLYWYQQILGQGPKLLIQFQNNGVVDDSQLPKDRFSAERLKGVDSTLKIQPAKLEDSAVYLCASSFNSGAYNEQFFGPGTRLTVL.

The gene calls are TRBV6-1 and TRBJ2-5; the D gene is possibly TRBD2 (6 bases). The ends were cut back, 10 bases at V and 2 bases at J, with 11 bases in the middle. This CDR3 is built from 12 residues. CDR1 MNHNS and CDR2 SASEGT come from the germline V gene. The CDR3 sequence is CATERGQETQYF. Here the CDR3 DNA reads TGTGCCACTGAACGGGGGCAAGAGACCCAGTACTTC.

V gene TRBV21-1 combines with J gene TRBJ2-3; the table names TRBD1, a call not compared with the DNA. TRBV21-1 is reported as a pseudogene. CDR3 length equals 19 residues. The CDR3: CASSNATTAGLHPTDTQYF. As DNA, the CDR3 is TGTGCCAGCAGCAACGCGACAACGGCTGGGCTTCACCCCACAGATACGCAGTATTTT.

This clone was observed once. This chain connects TRBV28 to TRBJ1-1, with TRBD1 matching over 7 bases. V shed 6 bases and J 7 bases; nucleotides not matched to a gene: 8. Looked up from germline, CDR1 is MDHEN and CDR2 is SYDVKM. The CDR3 runs to 13 residues. The CDR3 sequence: CASSGTEPREAFF. The CDR3 DNA follows: TGTGCCAGCAGCGGGACAGAGCCGCGTGAAGCTTTCTTT.

The chain joins TRBV5-5 to TRBJ2-7; tentative D call: TRBD1 (5 bases). The V gene's germline CDR1 is SGHKS and CDR2 YYEKEE (reference sequence). Between the trimmed V and J ends, which lost 0 bases and 2 bases, there was a span of 12 bases. This CDR3 contains 15 residues. CDR3 bases: TGTGCCAGCAGCTTGGTGCAGGGTGCCCCCTACGAGCAGTACTTC. This sequence encodes CASSLVQGAPYEQYF.

J is TRBJ2-2 and V is TRBV19, with 7 bases matching TRBD1. V trimming: 11 bases; J trimming: 2 bases; junction bases outside the gene matches: 5. CDR1 and CDR2 (germline): LNHDA, SQIVND (reference sequence). This CDR3 is 13 amino acids long. This CDR3 reads CACRQGNTGELFF. The CDR3 nucleotides are TGTGCCTGCAGACAGGGCAACACCGGGGAGCTGTTTTTT.

The table lists this clone with a count of one. The V and J genes are TRBV5-1 and TRBJ2-1; D gene ambiguous. V lost 0 bases, J lost 7 bases, and 11 bases lay in between. Germline CDR1 reads SGHRS; CDR2 reads YFSETQ. The CDR3 is 14 residues long. The CDR3 coding sequence is TGCGCCAGCAGCTTGGAATCCCCTTGGAATGAGCAGTTCTTC. Protein: CASSLESPWNEQFF.

This clone was counted a single time. V is TRBV28 and J is TRBJ1-5, with D possibly TRBD1 on 6 matching bases. Trimming took 6 bases from V and 6 from J, leaving 12 bases between them. This CDR3 spans 13 amino acids. The germline CDR1 and CDR2 sequences are MDHEN and SYDVKM. CDR3 nucleotide sequence: TGTGCCAGCAGGGGGGGCGGCATTCAGCCCCAGCATTTT. This codes for CASRGGGIQPQHF.

The rearrangement joins TRBV28 to TRBJ1-2, with D tentatively TRBD1 (6 bases). The ends were cut back, 5 bases at V and 8 bases at J, with 12 bases in the middle. Per germline, CDR1 MDHEN and CDR2 SYDVKM. The CDR3 is 12 residues long. The CDR3 loop reads CASSASGAGYTF. The DNA of the CDR3 is TGTGCCAGCAGTGCATCAGGGGCCGGCTACACCTTC.

The CDR3 here is CASGIKGNEQFF. CDR3 sequence (DNA): TGTGCCAGCGGGATAAAGGGCAATGAGCAGTTCTTC. V usage is TRBV6-5 and J usage is TRBJ2-1; D is unresolved. CDR1 and CDR2 (germline): MNHEY, SVGAGI. Trimming took 8 bases from V and 6 from J, leaving 11 bases between them. CDR3 length: 12 amino acids.

The chain recombines TRBV2 with TRBJ2-7; D ambiguous. Looked up from germline, CDR1 is SNHLY and CDR2 is FYNNEI. This CDR3 contains 12 residues. V dropped 2 bases and J dropped 6 bases, with 8 bases sitting between them. The CDR3: CASSERVSEQYF. CDR3 nucleotides: TGTGCCAGCAGTGAAAGGGTATCCGAGCAGTACTTC. The complete variable domain, with remaining parts taken from reference TRBV2 and TRBJ2-7, reads EPEVTQTPSHQVTQMGQEVILRCVPISNHLYFYWYRQILGQKVEFLVSFYNNEISEKSEIFDDQFSVERPDGSNFTLKIRSTKLEDSAMYFCASSERVSEQYFGPGTRLTVT.

This rearrangement joins TRBV28 to TRBJ1-1; D remains unclear. V lost 6 bases and J 1 base, leaving 12 bases between the germline ends. CDR1 is MDHEN and CDR2 is SYDVKM in the germline V gene. The CDR3 consists of 14 residues. The CDR3 here is CASRLINPNTEAFF. The CDR3 nucleotides are TGTGCCAGCAGGCTGATTAACCCGAACACTGAAGCTTTCTTT.

The chain recombines TRBV10-3 with TRBJ2-7; 10 bases line up with TRBD2. Germline values: CDR1 ENHRY, CDR2 SYGVKD. V shed 6 bases and J 10 bases; nucleotides not matched to a gene: 6. This CDR3 has 12 residues. CDR3 DNA sequence: TGTGCCATCAGGGGGACTAGCGACCCCCAGTACTTC. Protein: CAIRGTSDPQYF.

V and J are TRBV9 and TRBJ1-3, with D unclear. The CDR3 totals 17 residues. V lost 0 bases, J lost 2 bases, and 15 bases lay in between. CDR1 is SGDLS, CDR2 YYNGEE, per germline. In DNA, the CDR3 is TGTGCCAGCAGCGTAGGAGAGGACCTATCTCCTGGAAACACCATATATTTT. Translating it yields CASSVGEDLSPGNTIYF.

The chain employs TRBV2 and TRBJ2-7; a possible D gene is TRBD2 (6 bases). This CDR3 has 12 amino acids. Trimming took 7 bases from V and 2 from J, leaving 9 bases between them. CDR1 SNHLY and CDR2 FYNNEI come from the germline V gene. CDR3 coding DNA: TGTGCCAGCAAGGAGGGACCCTACGAGCAGTACTTC. Translated: CASKEGPYEQYF.

This clone was picked up a small number of times. The chain joins TRBV11-2 to TRBJ1-1; maybe TRBD1 (6 bases). CDR1 and CDR2 from the germline V gene are SGHAT and FQNNGV. The CDR3 runs to 14 residues. Trimming left V 5 bases short and J 4 bases short, with 14 bases between. The CDR3 coding sequence is TGTGCCAGCAGCCCCTTAAGGGGGGCCACTGAAGCTTTCTTT. Its protein is CASSPLRGATEAFF.

This chain uses TRBV6-6 with TRBJ1-5; 8 nucleotides line up with TRBD1. The CDR3 is 13 residues long. The junction had 6 bases not matched to a gene; V was cut back by 7 bases and J by 7 bases. From germline, CDR1 is MNHNY and CDR2 SVGAGI (reference sequence). The chain's CDR3 is CASTKQGGQPQHF. CDR3 nucleotide sequence: TGTGCCAGCACCAAACAGGGGGGCCAGCCCCAGCATTTT.

The V gene is TRBV6-1, the J gene TRBJ2-2; 8 bases line up with TRBD1. There are 16 residues in the CDR3. Trimming took 4 bases from V and 3 from J; bases not matched to a gene: 7. Germline V gene data show CDR1 as MNHNS and CDR2 as SASEGT. This chain's CDR3 is CASSVPGQGYTGELFF. In DNA form, the CDR3 reads TGTGCCAGCAGTGTACCCGGACAGGGCTACACCGGGGAGCTGTTTTTT.

V usage is TRBV28 and J usage is TRBJ1-2, with D possibly being TRBD1 (5 bases). The ends were cut back, 8 bases at V and 6 bases at J, with 22 bases in the middle. Germline V gene lookup returns CDR1 MDHEN and CDR2 SYDVKM. This CDR3 comprises 15 residues. CDR3 nucleotide sequence: TGTGCCAGCCGGACCCGGGACCGGGATAGTAATGGCTACACCTTC. This codes for CASRTRDRDSNGYTF.

CDR3 in DNA: TGTGCCAGCAGCTTAGCGTGGCAGGGGAACACTGAAGCTTTCTTT. Protein sequence: CASSLAWQGNTEAFF. This chain uses TRBV7-8 with TRBJ1-1, with D perhaps matching TRBD1 (5 bases). The CDR3 has 15 residues. Germline CDR1 SGHVS, CDR2 FQNEAQ. Trimming cost V 0 bases and J 1 base, with 9 bases left between them. The entire variable domain, with the rest obtained from reference TRBV7-8 and TRBJ1-1, is as follows: GAGVSQSPRYKVAKRGQDVALRCDPISGHVSLFWYQQALGQGPEFLTYFQNEAQLDKSGLPSDRFFAERPEGSVSTLKIQRTQQEDSAVYLCASSLAWQGNTEAFFGQGTRLTVV.

As regards this clone: The sample contains more than one DNA sequence encoding this CDR3. This chain's CDR3 is CASSSRTSGTDTQYF. In DNA, the CDR3 is TGCGCCAGCAGCAGCAGGACTAGCGGAACAGATACGCAGTATTTT. This chain joins TRBV5-1 and TRBJ2-3; 10 bases are shared with TRBD2. CDR1 and CDR2 (germline): SGHRS, YFSETQ. J was trimmed by 3 bases and V by 4 bases; bases with no gene match: 5. There are 15 residues in the CDR3.

This CDR3 reads CASSLFRVTNTEAFF. In DNA form, the CDR3 reads TGTGCCAGCAGTTTATTCAGGGTCACGAACACTGAAGCTTTCTTT. This sequence joins TRBV28 and TRBJ1-1; tentative D call: TRBD1 (5 bases). V was pared by 1 base and J by 1 base, with 10 bases between. The CDR3 covers 15 residues. CDR1 and CDR2 from the germline V gene are MDHEN and SYDVKM.